These T cell receptor beta chains were read from a single sample in a study of T cells in Graves' hyperthyroidism and ophthalmopathy. TCRdb called the multiplex PCR reads again in MiXCR, with one record for every CDR3 protein. The table lists some 740,000 distinct CDR3 sequences, roughly 15% of them singletons. Sequencing was performed on blood. Source of these receptors: a woman younger than 30 with Graves' hyperthyroidism. CDR3s include the opening cysteine and the closing phenylalanine or tryptophan. Fields, in order: V gene, D gene, J gene, clone size, CDR3 protein, CDR3 DNA. The D gene is left open where the match is weak. Not all rows give a size; the values are once, few, many and, for expanded clones, a class.

>TRBV11-1|NA|TRBJ2-6|NA
CASSFVRPGANVLTF
TGTGCCAGCAGCTTCGTAAGACCTGGGGCCAACGTCCTGACTTTC
>TRBV7-9|NA|TRBJ2-2|few
CASRGGRRNTGELFF
TGTGCCAGCAGAGGGGGTCGGAGGAACACCGGGGAGCTGTTTTTT
>TRBV11-2|NA|TRBJ1-2|once
CASSPRVAPNYGYAF
TGTGCCAGCAGCCCCCGAGTAGCCCCTAACTATGGCTACGCCTTC
>TRBV7-9|TRBD2|TRBJ2-1|few
CASSLVGLVGDEQFF
TGTGCCAGCAGCTTAGTCGGACTAGTGGGGGATGAGCAGTTCTTC
>TRBV27|NA|TRBJ2-6|NA
CASSLSQGSSGANVLTF
TGTGCCAGCAGTTTATCGCAGGGGAGCTCTGGGGCCAACGTCCTGACTTTC
>TRBV10-3|TRBD1|TRBJ1-1|few
CATGTGGGPEAFF
TGTGCCACCGGGACAGGGGGCGGCCCTGAAGCTTTCTTT
>TRBV29-1|NA|TRBJ2-7|NA
CSVDSDYEQYF
TGCAGCGTTGACTCGGATTACGAGCAGTACTTC
>TRBV6-1|TRBD2|TRBJ2-1|few
CASTSSGLAGNEQFF
TGTGCCAGCACCTCATCGGGACTAGCGGGAAATGAGCAGTTCTTC
>TRBV7-9|NA|TRBJ2-5|few
CASRQAETQYF
TGTGCCAGCAGACAGGCGGAGACCCAGTACTTC
>TRBV19|TRBD1|TRBJ1-1|few
CASSTTGRNTEAFF
TGTGCCAGTAGTACGACAGGGAGGAACACTGAAGCTTTCTTT
>TRBV11-2|NA|TRBJ2-5|many
CASRDAGVGETQYF
TGTGCCAGCAGGGACGCCGGGGTTGGAGAGACCCAGTACTTC
>TRBV30|NA|TRBJ1-1|many
CAWGAQGEAFF
TGTGCCTGGGGGGCCCAGGGTGAAGCTTTCTTT
>TRBV12-3/TRBV12-4|NA|TRBJ2-1|NA
CASTPGGMRFNEQFF
TGTGCCAGCACCCCCGGGGGTATGAGGTTCAATGAGCAGTTCTTC
>TRBV12-3/TRBV12-4|NA|TRBJ2-7|few
CASSFSWGASYYEQYF
TGTGCCAGCAGTTTTTCCTGGGGGGCCAGCTACTACGAGCAGTACTTC
>TRBV3-1|NA|TRBJ2-5|many
CASSQAPQGGQETQYF
TGTGCCAGCAGCCAAGCCCCCCAAGGAGGCCAAGAGACCCAGTACTTC
>TRBV6-1|NA|TRBJ2-7|NA
CASTDRWDYRYEQYF
TGTGCCAGCACCGACAGGTGGGACTACCGCTACGAGCAGTACTTC
>TRBV20-1|NA|TRBJ2-1|NA
CSAQPRISYNEQFF
TGCAGTGCACAGCCCCGGATCTCCTACAATGAGCAGTTCTTC
>TRBV30|TRBD1|TRBJ2-7|many
CAWSRLGQGGYEQYF
TGTGCCTGGAGTCGCTTGGGACAGGGGGGGTACGAGCAGTACTTC
>TRBV6-6|NA|TRBJ2-3|NA
CASSYSPIGTQYF
TGTGCCAGCAGTTACTCCCCAATAGGTACGCAGTATTTT
>TRBV29-1|NA|TRBJ1-1|NA
CSVTPRGVNTEAFF
TGCAGCGTTACCCCCAGGGGCGTGAACACTGAAGCTTTCTTT
>TRBV28|NA|TRBJ1-5|many
CASSLLGPINQPQHF
TGTGCCAGCAGTTTATTGGGACCCATCAATCAGCCCCAGCATTTT
>TRBV7-9|NA|TRBJ2-5|many
CASSLMRGSLQETQYF
TGTGCCAGCAGCTTAATGAGGGGGAGCCTCCAAGAGACCCAGTACTTC
>TRBV5-1|NA|TRBJ1-1|few
CASSLPDPSGAFF
TGCGCCAGCAGCTTGCCGGACCCTTCGGGAGCTTTCTTT
>TRBV19|NA|TRBJ2-3|NA
CASSMTSRASTDTQYF
TGTGCCAGTAGTATGACTAGTCGGGCGAGCACAGATACGCAGTATTTT
>TRBV20-1|TRBD2|TRBJ2-3|NA
CSARDPTSADTDTQYF
TGCAGTGCTAGAGATCCCACTAGCGCAGACACAGATACGCAGTATTTT
>TRBV6-1|NA|TRBJ1-3|NA
CASSPGDLGNTIYF
TGTGCCAGCAGTCCAGGGGACCTAGGAAACACCATATATTTT
>TRBV5-4|NA|TRBJ2-5|NA
CASRLTRGGQETQYF
TGTGCCAGCCGCCTTACCCGTGGCGGCCAAGAGACCCAGTACTTC
>TRBV11-2|TRBD1|TRBJ2-3|many
CASSKRDRGFADTQYF
TGTGCCAGCAGCAAACGGGACAGGGGATTCGCAGATACGCAGTATTTT
>TRBV20-1|TRBD2|TRBJ2-2|few
CSASSAGGNYLGDVTGELFF
TGCAGTGCTAGCTCAGCGGGAGGAAATTATTTGGGTGATGTTACCGGGGAGCTGTTTTTT
>TRBV4-3|NA|TRBJ2-3|many
CASSQDAGGGFTSTDTQYF
TGCGCCAGCAGCCAAGATGCAGGGGGAGGCTTCACCAGCACAGATACGCAGTATTTT
>TRBV20-1|TRBD1|TRBJ1-1|many
CSARKGAPGTEAFF
TGCAGTGCTCGGAAGGGGGCTCCGGGCACTGAAGCTTTCTTT
>TRBV20-1|NA|TRBJ2-2|NA
CSAPGDGANTGELFF
TGCAGTGCCCCGGGGGACGGAGCGAACACCGGGGAGCTGTTTTTT
>TRBV6-2/TRBV6-3|TRBD2|TRBJ2-7|NA
CASSPRAGASYEQYF
TGTGCCAGCAGCCCACGGGCGGGAGCCTCCTACGAGCAGTACTTC
>TRBV11-2|NA|TRBJ2-5|many
CASSFGLQETQYF
TGTGCCAGCAGCTTTGGCCTCCAAGAGACCCAGTACTTC
>TRBV12-3/TRBV12-4|TRBD2|TRBJ2-1|NA
CASSELSGTSGSGNEQFF
TGTGCCAGCAGCGAACTATCCGGGACTAGCGGGAGTGGGAATGAGCAGTTCTTC
>TRBV7-6|TRBD2|TRBJ2-1|NA
CASSTSGRARNEQFF
TGTGCCAGCAGCACCAGCGGGAGGGCCCGGAATGAGCAGTTCTTC
>TRBV28|NA|TRBJ1-1|NA
CASSLLEFTEAFF
TGTGCCAGCAGTTTATTAGAATTCACTGAAGCTTTCTTT
>TRBV13|TRBD2|TRBJ2-5|NA
CASSSGRLADPRETQYF
TGTGCCAGCAGTTCCGGGCGCCTAGCGGACCCCCGAGAGACCCAGTACTTC